This TCR beta chain was observed in a study of CD8+ T cells in alopecia areata. It was cDNA, reverse transcribed from extracted RNA, that served as the sequencing template. The method was immunoSEQ multiplex PCR; TCRdb's version includes in-frame clones alone and lacks a portion of them. The data show 110,000 to 150,000 clones, approximately 90% seen once. The treatment was: oral pan-JAK inhibitor, 5-10 mg twice daily. Researchers gathered lesional scalp punch biopsies and peripheral blood from patients with alopecia areata. Concerning this clone: The antigen is not known. An end of the junction does not agree with germline; a read error may underlie this.

Findings and caveats of the study: Lesional tissue from the scalp (especially in alopecia totalis/universalis) showed higher clonality than normal scalp. Amid tofacitinib therapy, many expanded lesional clones stayed present in scalp and blood.

The CDR3 is 12 residues long. The germline V gene encodes CDR1 SQVTM and CDR2 ANQGSEA. The sample here was CD8+ T cells sorted from blood, taken at week 4, from a patient treated with tofacitinib. This TCR came from a human donor with alopecia areata. This chain links TRBV29-1 with TRBJ2-1; a weak D match, TRBD1 (6 bases). CDR3 in amino acids: CSDVLTGNEQLF. CDR3 bases: TGCAGCGACGTCTTAACAGGGAATGAGCAGCTCTTC.